These 5 T cell receptor beta chains were sequenced from one sample in a study of T cells of healthy individuals. TCRdb reprocessed the 5' RACE reads with MiXCR, giving one entry per CDR3 protein. The table has about 57,000 distinct CDR3 sequences, 15% to 20% seen once. The receptors originated from a human donor in good health.

This clonotype was seen ten or more times. This chain links TRBV5-1 with TRBJ2-4; D is perhaps TRBD1 (5 bases). The CDR3 length is 14 residues. Germline CDR1 and CDR2: SGHRS and YFSETQ. The V end was cut by 5 bases, the J end by 8 bases, with 17 bases between. CDR3 sequence reads: CASSFDSTRDIQYF. The CDR3 nucleotides read TGCGCCAGCAGTTTCGACAGTACCCGCGACATTCAGTACTTC.

The rearrangement joins TRBV10-3 to TRBJ2-7, with D perhaps matching TRBD1 (5 bases). Germline CDR1 is ENHRY and CDR2 is SYGVKD. The CDR3 covers 15 residues. Trimming took 3 bases from V and 1 from J, leaving 13 bases between them. Here the CDR3 reads CAISDRTRTSYEQYF. The DNA for the CDR3 is TGTGCCATCAGTGATCGGACACGTACTTCCTACGAGCAGTACTTC.

This sequence joins TRBV19 and TRBJ1-5; D unclear. Germline loops: CDR1 LNHDA, CDR2 SQIVND (reference sequence). V lost 10 bases, J lost 3 bases, and 10 bases lay in between. The CDR3 contains 12 residues. The CDR3 DNA follows: TGTGCCACCTCCTCATCCAATCAGCCCCAGCATTTT. Translating it yields CATSSSNQPQHF.

In its sample, this clonotype was seen many times. This sequence joins TRBV3-1 and TRBJ2-3; TRBD2 aligns across 8 bases. The germline V gene has CDR1 LGHDT and CDR2 YNNKEL (reference sequence). This CDR3 region has 18 residues. V lost 1 base and J lost 4; bases outside the gene matches: 13. CDR3 residues: CASSQGLLAGTRADTQYF. The CDR3 nucleotides are TGTGCCAGCAGCCAAGGCCTACTGGCCGGGACTAGAGCAGATACGCAGTATTTT.

This clonotype appeared many times. The DNA of the CDR3 is TGCGCCAGCAGCCAAGTAGCGGAGAGCTCCTACGAGCAGTACTTC. This codes for CASSQVAESSYEQYF. The V and J genes are TRBV4-3 and TRBJ2-7, with a possible D match to TRBD2 (6 bases). Germline CDR1 and CDR2: LGHNA and YSLEER. CDR3 size: 15 residues. V was trimmed by 1 base and J by 0 bases, leaving 10 bases between them.